This T cell receptor beta chain comes out of a study of shared clonotypes between healthy human individuals. At the level of the study: Each donor's CD8 memory used one plate, CD8 naive two, each CD4 subset three. Study conclusions and caveats: Non-shared clonotypes showed lower generation probabilities than clonotypes common to all four donors.

Germline loops: CDR1 SGHNT, CDR2 YENEEA. Trimming stripped 5 bases from V and 2 bases from J, with 9 bases between. The CDR3 consists of 13 residues. The study drew its donors from healthy HIV-negative adults without recent acute infections or vaccinations. With respect to this clone: The antigen is not known.

This table comes from immunoSEQ multiplex PCR, and its TCRdb copy is limited to in-frame clones, with some not included. The sample carries about 2.4 million clones, roughly nine tenths recorded once. Source material: naive CD4+ T cells sorted from blood. Subset denoted: CD45RA+ positively selected. The chain couples TRBV11-3 to TRBJ1-2; no definite D call. The clonotype originates from a man aged 18 to 30 in good health. The DNA of the CDR3 is TGTGCCAGCAGCCAGACGGGGAACTATGGCTACACCTTC. Protein product: CASSQTGNYGYTF.